Listed here are 27 T cell receptor beta chains from one sample, sequenced in a study of blood T cell repertoires in COVID-19. The data were produced by immunoSEQ multiplex PCR, yet TCRdb's version contains in-frame clones alone and is incomplete. The sample comprises 65,000 to 85,000 clones, around 89% of which are singletons, and approximately 2.9% rests with the top ten. Material: peripheral blood. The source of these receptors is a man aged 45-65 years with acute or convalescent COVID-19.

The chain couples TRBV3-1 (or the pseudogene TRBV3-2) to TRBJ1-5; D is unclear. V was pared by 2 bases and J by 2 bases, with 10 bases between. The CDR3 sequence is 15 residues long. Germline values: CDR1 LGHDT, CDR2 YNNKEL (reference sequence). CDR3 coding DNA: TGTGCCAGCAGCCAAAACCTTGGAGGCAATCAGCCCCAGCATTTT. Its protein is CASSQNLGGNQPQHF.

This rearrangement joins TRBV3-1 (or the pseudogene TRBV3-2) to TRBJ1-4; no clear D gene. This CDR3 region has 15 residues. V lost 1 base to trimming and J lost 5 bases, with 11 bases between them. Germline CDR1 is LGHDT and CDR2 is YNNKEL (reference sequence). Here the CDR3 DNA reads TGTGCCAGCAGCCAAGGGGTTAGCAGAAATGAAAAACTGTTTTTT. It specifies CASSQGVSRNEKLFF.

This chain uses TRBV6-5 with TRBJ1-6; D not resolved. V gave up 0 bases and J gave up 4 bases, with 7 bases separating them. The CDR3 sequence is 15 residues long. CDR1 and CDR2 (germline): MNHEY, SVGAGI. CDR3 sequence: CASSYSSVYNSPLHF. CDR3 nucleotides: TGTGCCAGCAGTTACTCGTCAGTTTATAATTCACCCCTCCACTTT.

V and J are TRBV28 and TRBJ2-7; 7 bases agree with TRBD2. V shed 4 bases and J 7 bases; nucleotides not matched to a gene: 13. This CDR3 has 15 amino acids. CDR1 MDHEN and CDR2 SYDVKM come from the germline V gene. CDR3 bases: TGTGCCAGCAGTTCAGCTAGCGGAGGACCCGGGGAGCAGTACTTC. Protein product: CASSSASGGPGEQYF.

In the case of this clone: One end of the junction does not line up with germline, which may come from a read error. The chain combines TRBV7-2 with TRBJ2-3; TRBD2 is a possible D gene (6 bases). The CDR3 contains 14 residues. Per the germline V gene, CDR1 is SGHTA and CDR2 is FQGNSA. The CDR3 nucleotides are TGTGCCAGCCGCTTGGAGGGGAGTGGATATACGCAGTATTTT. The encoded protein is CASRLEGSGYTQYF.

With regard to this clone: At one end, the junction sequence differs from germline, possibly due to a read error. The V gene is TRBV7-7, the J gene TRBJ2-1, with D possibly matching TRBD2 (5 bases). The CDR3 is made up of 15 amino acids. Germline V lookup: CDR1 SSHAT, CDR2 FNYEAQ (reference sequence). DNA for the CDR3: TGTGCTAGCAGCCCCCAGCGGAGCTCCTACAATGAGCAGTTCTTC. This codes for CASSPQRSSYNEQFF.

This clone was seen once. V gene TRBV30 combines with J gene TRBJ2-3; unclear D gene. The V gene lost 2 bases and the J gene lost 2 bases, with 8 bases spanning the gap. Germline V gene lookup returns CDR1 GTSNPN and CDR2 SVGIG (reference sequence). The CDR3 totals 13 residues. As DNA, the CDR3 is TGTGCCTGGAGTCCCCCGGTCACAGATACGCAGTATTTT. It encodes CAWSPPVTDTQYF.

V gene TRBV14 combines with J gene TRBJ1-2, with 10 bases fitting TRBD1. Trimming took 5 bases from V and 7 from J; bases not matched to a gene: 7. Per the germline V gene, CDR1 is SGHDN and CDR2 is FVKESK. The CDR3 contains 14 residues. The CDR3 is CASSSDRGSFGYTF. Here the CDR3 DNA reads TGTGCCAGCAGCTCGGACAGGGGGTCGTTTGGCTACACCTTC.

The CDR3 loop is CASSQRGRLNTEAFF. The CDR3 region has the DNA TGTGCCAGCAGCCAGAGGGGGCGGTTGAACACTGAAGCTTTCTTT. The chain carries TRBV7-2 and TRBJ1-1; TRBD1 matches at 7 bases. The CDR3 has 15 amino acids. Germline CDR1 and CDR2: SGHTA and FQGNSA. V dropped 5 bases and J dropped 0; count of bases not matched to a gene: 6.

CDR3 in DNA: TGTGCCAGCAGTAGACAGGAATTCAATGAGCAGTTCTTC. This encodes CASSRQEFNEQFF. The V and J genes are TRBV6-5 and TRBJ2-1; D is possibly TRBD1 (6 bases). Germline loops: CDR1 MNHEY, CDR2 SVGAGI. CDR3 length equals 13 residues. Deletions cut 5 bases from V and 6 bases from J, with 11 bases between.

The chain recombines TRBV24-1 with TRBJ2-2; D is undetermined. This CDR3 region has 13 residues. CDR1 and CDR2 (germline): KGHDR, SFDVKD. V was clipped by 7 bases and J by 5 bases, with 10 bases between them. The CDR3 loop is CATRTPRTGELFF. The CDR3 DNA reads TGTGCCACCAGGACACCCAGGACCGGGGAGCTGTTTTTT.

This clone was counted between two and nine times. The chain links TRBV7-2 to TRBJ2-7; D perhaps matches TRBD2 (6 bases). From germline, CDR1 is SGHTA and CDR2 FQGNSA. Deletions cut 8 bases from V and 6 bases from J, with 14 bases between. The CDR3 sequence is 12 residues long. For the CDR3, the DNA is TGTGCCAGCGATTCTAGCGTGGGCGAGCAGTACTTC. Translation: CASDSSVGEQYF. The full variable domain, in which reference TRBV7-2 and TRBJ2-7 provide the parts outside the CDR3, is GAGVSQSPSNKVTEKGKDVELRCDPISGHTALYWYRQSLGQGLEFLIYFQGNSAPDKSGLPSDRFSAERTGGSVSTLTIQRTQQEDSAVYLCASDSSVGEQYFGPGTRLTVT.

This clone was seen just once. The CDR3 DNA reads as TGTGCCAGCAGCAAAACCCAAGCCCCCCTAGCGAAAAACACCGGGGAGCTGTTTTTT. Protein: CASSKTQAPLAKNTGELFF. The rearrangement links TRBV21-1 to TRBJ2-2; the table gives TRBD2 as D, unverified against the DNA. TRBV21-1 is a recognized pseudogene. CDR3 length: 19 amino acids.

The CDR3 sequence is CASRTSGEETQYF. The CDR3 coding sequence is TGTGCCAGCAGAACTAGCGGCGAGGAGACCCAGTACTTC. The rearrangement links TRBV12-3 or TRBV12-4 to TRBJ2-5; TRBD2 aligns across 8 bases. The V gene end was trimmed by 6 bases and the J gene end by 5 bases; junction bases not matched to a gene: 5. The CDR3 spans 13 residues.

V is TRBV18 and J is TRBJ2-3; 9 positions agree with TRBD2. J lost 0 bases, V lost 0 bases, and 13 bases had no gene match. This CDR3 has 20 residues. Germline values: CDR1 KGHSH, CDR2 LQKENI. The CDR3 DNA is TGTGCCAGCTCACCACCTTTGATCCTAGCGGGACCGGGTAGCACAGATACGCAGTATTTT. Amino acid sequence: CASSPPLILAGPGSTDTQYF. Using reference TRBV18 and TRBJ2-3 for the parts outside the CDR3, the full variable domain is NAGVMQNPRHLVRRRGQEARLRCSPMKGHSHVYWYRQLPEEGLKFMVYLQKENIIDESGMPKERFSAEFPKEGPSILRIQQVVRGDSAAYFCASSPPLILAGPGSTDTQYFGPGTRLTVL.

The table lists this clone with a few counts. V is TRBV6-5 and J is TRBJ1-6; the match to TRBD1 covers 7 bases. Germline V gene lookup returns CDR1 MNHEY and CDR2 SVGAGI. The CDR3 loop spans 14 amino acids. Trimming removed 2 bases from V and 8 bases from J; junction bases left unmatched: 3. The CDR3 DNA is TGTGCCAGCAGTTACGAGCAGGGGGATTCACCCCTCCACTTT. It codes for CASSYEQGDSPLHF.

The chain joins TRBV6-2 or TRBV6-3 to TRBJ1-2, with D maybe TRBD1 (5 bases). Germline CDR1 MNHEY, CDR2 SVGEGT. The CDR3 extends over 14 amino acids. V gave up 6 bases and J gave up 2 bases, with 13 bases separating them. The CDR3 sequence is CASSLLGGNYGYTF. CDR3 sequence (DNA): TGTGCCAGCAGCCTCCTCGGGGGGAACTATGGCTACACCTTC.

This CDR3 reads CASSAIQGARHGYTF. The CDR3 region has the DNA TGTGCCAGCAGCGCGATACAGGGGGCTCGTCATGGCTACACCTTC. This chain uses TRBV6-4 with TRBJ1-2; TRBD1 agrees at 9 bases. Trimming at V came to 6 bases and at J to 6 bases, leaving 11 bases not matched to a gene. The germline V gene has CDR1 MRHNA and CDR2 SNTAGT. This CDR3 spans 15 amino acids.

The rearrangement uses TRBV19 and TRBJ1-5; a possible D gene is TRBD1 (6 bases). This CDR3 is built from 15 residues. The V gene's germline CDR1 is LNHDA and CDR2 SQIVND (reference sequence). Trimming removed 3 bases at V and 7 bases at J, with 16 bases between. The CDR3 spells CASSIGGARGQPQHF. The CDR3, as DNA: TGTGCCAGTAGTATTGGGGGGGCGCGGGGGCAGCCCCAGCATTTT. The variable domain in full, with the rest retrieved from reference TRBV19 and TRBJ1-5, is DGGITQSPKYLFRKEGQNVTLSCEQNLNHDAMYWYRQDPGQGLRLIYYSQIVNDFQKGDIAEGYSVSREKKESFPLTVTSAQKNPTAFYLCASSIGGARGQPQHFGDGTRLSIL.

As to this clone: Its ends do not fully match the called genes, so a read error is possible. This chain joins TRBV7-7 and TRBJ2-7; D ambiguous. This CDR3 is built from 13 residues. The V gene's germline CDR1 is SSHAT and CDR2 FNYEAQ (reference sequence). The CDR3 here is CASSPQPTGEQYF. The CDR3 nucleotides read TGTGCTAGCAGCCCCCAACCCACGGGCGAGCAGTACTTC.

The chain employs TRBV18 and TRBJ1-2, with D unresolved. Trimming left V 2 bases short and J 8 bases short, with 15 bases between. Germline CDR1 reads KGHSH; CDR2 reads LQKENI. This CDR3 has 14 amino acids. Here the CDR3 DNA reads TGTGCCAGCTCACCAACGCGGGGAGTAGAAGGCTACACCTTC. This gives the protein CASSPTRGVEGYTF.

The J gene is TRBJ2-1, the V gene TRBV5-4, with a tentative D call TRBD1 (6 bases). Germline V gene sequence: CDR1 SGHNT, CDR2 YYREEE (reference sequence). V was clipped by 1 base and J by 0 bases, with 8 bases between them. CDR3 length equals 15 residues. DNA of the CDR3: TGTGCCAGCAGCTTGCAGGGGAGCTCCTACAATGAGCAGTTCTTC. It codes for CASSLQGSSYNEQFF. Full variable domain (rest looked up from reference TRBV5-4 and TRBJ2-1): ETGVTQSPTHLIKTRGQQVTLRCSSQSGHNTVSWYQQALGQGPQFIFQYYREEENGRGNFPPRFSGLQFPNYSSELNVNALELDDSALYLCASSLQGSSYNEQFFGPGTRLTVL.

This clone was detected a few times. The CDR3 nucleotides read TGTGCCAGCAGTGAATCCGGGAGCACAGATACGCAGTATTTT. Its protein is CASSESGSTDTQYF. The chain uses TRBV6-4 and TRBJ2-3; D unresolved. This CDR3 is 14 amino acids long. The germline gives CDR1 MRHNA, CDR2 SNTAGT. V lost 3 bases and J 0 bases, leaving 7 bases between the germline ends.

The chain carries TRBV6-2 or TRBV6-3 and TRBJ1-4, with a weak D call TRBD1 (5 bases). CDR1 is MNHEY and CDR2 is SVGEGT in the germline V gene. Trimming pared 3 bases from V and 5 bases from J, leaving 16 bases between. CDR3 length: 16 amino acids. CDR3 in amino acids: CASSYGAGLRNEKLFF. Written as DNA, the CDR3 is TGTGCCAGCAGTTATGGGGCAGGGCTACGAAATGAAAAACTGTTTTTT.

The chain couples TRBV28 to TRBJ1-1; 7 bases are shared with TRBD1. Germline CDR1 MDHEN, CDR2 SYDVKM. After removal of 5 bases from V and 1 base from J, the junction contained 7 bases not matched to a gene. There are 15 residues in the CDR3. The CDR3 bases are TGTGCCAGCAGTGCCACAGGGGTCTCGAACACTGAAGCTTTCTTT. Amino acids: CASSATGVSNTEAFF.

This chain connects TRBV7-6 to TRBJ2-7; 8 bases agree with TRBD1. Unmatched junction bases numbered 3, after V lost 5 bases and J lost 3 bases. This CDR3 has 13 residues. Germline CDR1 and CDR2: SGHVS and FNYEAQ. The CDR3, as DNA: TGTGCCAGCAGCCGAGGACAGGGCTACGAGCAGTACGTC. It is translated as CASSRGQGYEQYV.

The J gene is TRBJ2-5, the V gene TRBV5-1; 14 bases fit TRBD2. With V trimmed by 0 bases and J by 1 base, 2 bases remained unmatched. Germline CDR1 SGHRS, CDR2 YFSETQ. CDR3 size: 17 residues. The chain's CDR3 is CASSLGLAGGPQETQYF. CDR3 DNA sequence: TGCGCCAGCAGCTTGGGACTAGCGGGAGGGCCCCAAGAGACCCAGTACTTC.